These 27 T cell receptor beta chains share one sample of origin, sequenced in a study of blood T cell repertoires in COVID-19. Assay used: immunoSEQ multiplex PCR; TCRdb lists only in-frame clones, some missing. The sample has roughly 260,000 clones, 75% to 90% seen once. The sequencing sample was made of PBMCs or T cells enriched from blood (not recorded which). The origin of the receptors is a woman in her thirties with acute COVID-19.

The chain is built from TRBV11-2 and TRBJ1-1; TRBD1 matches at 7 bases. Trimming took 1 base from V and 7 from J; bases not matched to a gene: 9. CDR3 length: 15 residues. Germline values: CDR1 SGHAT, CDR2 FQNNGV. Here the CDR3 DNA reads TGTGCCAGCAGCTTAGTAAGGGGGCGGGGTGGTGAAGCTTTCTTT. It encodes CASSLVRGRGGEAFF.

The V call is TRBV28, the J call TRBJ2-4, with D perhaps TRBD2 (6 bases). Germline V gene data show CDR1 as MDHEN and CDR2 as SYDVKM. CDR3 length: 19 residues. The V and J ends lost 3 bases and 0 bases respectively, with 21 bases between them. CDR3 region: CASSFPVSEGQLAKNIQYF. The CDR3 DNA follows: TGTGCCAGCAGTTTCCCGGTCTCGGAGGGGCAACTAGCCAAAAACATTCAGTACTTC.

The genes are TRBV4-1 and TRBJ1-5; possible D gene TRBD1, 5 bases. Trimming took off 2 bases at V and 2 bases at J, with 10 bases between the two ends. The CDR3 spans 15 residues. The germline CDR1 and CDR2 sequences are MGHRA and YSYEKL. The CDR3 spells CASSQPGYGNQPQHF. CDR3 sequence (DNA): TGCGCCAGCAGCCAACCAGGGTACGGCAATCAGCCCCAGCATTTT.

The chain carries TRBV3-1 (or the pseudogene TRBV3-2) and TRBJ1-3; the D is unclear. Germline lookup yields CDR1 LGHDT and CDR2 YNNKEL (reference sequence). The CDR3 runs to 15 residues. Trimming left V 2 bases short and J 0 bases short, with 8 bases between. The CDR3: CASSQLRVSGNTIYF. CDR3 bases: TGTGCCAGCAGCCAATTACGAGTCTCTGGAAACACCATATATTTT.

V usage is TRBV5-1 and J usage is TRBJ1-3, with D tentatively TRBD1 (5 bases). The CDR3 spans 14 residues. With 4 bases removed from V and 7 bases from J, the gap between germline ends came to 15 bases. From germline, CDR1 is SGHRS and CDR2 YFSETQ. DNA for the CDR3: TGCGCCAGCAGCCCCTGGGGGGGTTCTAACACCATATATTTT. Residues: CASSPWGGSNTIYF.

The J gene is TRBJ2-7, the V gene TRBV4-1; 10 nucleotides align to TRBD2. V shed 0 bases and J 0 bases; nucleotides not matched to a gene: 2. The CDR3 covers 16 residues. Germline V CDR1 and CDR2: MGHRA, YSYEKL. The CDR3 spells CASSQELAGTSYEQYF. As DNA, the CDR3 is TGCGCCAGCAGCCAAGAACTAGCGGGAACCTCCTACGAGCAGTACTTC.

The CDR3 DNA reads TGTGCCAGCAGCTTCGGGACAGGTGACTACGAGCAGTACTTC. It translates to CASSFGTGDYEQYF. V gene TRBV11-2 combines with J gene TRBJ2-7, with TRBD1 identical over 8 bases. The CDR3 covers 14 residues. Unmatched junction bases numbered 4, after V lost 3 bases and J lost 3 bases. Germline-derived CDR1 and CDR2 are SGHAT and FQNNGV.

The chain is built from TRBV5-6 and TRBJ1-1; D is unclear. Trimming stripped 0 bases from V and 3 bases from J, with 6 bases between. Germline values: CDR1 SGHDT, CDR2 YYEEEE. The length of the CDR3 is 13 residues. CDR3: CASSLDTDTEAFF. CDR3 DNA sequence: TGTGCCAGCAGCTTGGATACAGACACTGAAGCTTTCTTT.

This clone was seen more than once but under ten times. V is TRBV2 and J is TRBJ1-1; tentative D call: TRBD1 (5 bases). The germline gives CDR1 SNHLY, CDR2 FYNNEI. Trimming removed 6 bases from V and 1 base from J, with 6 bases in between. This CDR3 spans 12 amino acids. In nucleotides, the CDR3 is TGTGCCAGCAGGGACACGAACACTGAAGCTTTCTTT. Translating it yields CASRDTNTEAFF.

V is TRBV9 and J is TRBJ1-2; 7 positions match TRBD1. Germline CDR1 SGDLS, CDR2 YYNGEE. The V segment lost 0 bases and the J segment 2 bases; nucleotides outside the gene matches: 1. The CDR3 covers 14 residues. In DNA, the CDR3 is TGTGCCAGCAGCGTAGGGGACAGCAACTATGGCTACACCTTC. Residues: CASSVGDSNYGYTF.

CDR3 sequence: CASSPHAESPQHF. The CDR3 coding sequence is TGTGCCAGCTCACCACATGCAGAATCGCCCCAGCATTTT. The J gene is TRBJ1-5, the V gene TRBV18; D ambiguous. The CDR3 spans 13 residues. Germline values: CDR1 KGHSH, CDR2 LQKENI. V lost 1 base to trimming and J lost 9 bases, with 10 bases between them.

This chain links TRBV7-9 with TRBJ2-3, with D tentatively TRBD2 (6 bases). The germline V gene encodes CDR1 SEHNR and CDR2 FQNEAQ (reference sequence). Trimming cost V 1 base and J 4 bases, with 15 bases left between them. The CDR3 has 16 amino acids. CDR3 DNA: TGTGCCAGCAGCTTAGACCTAGCGTGGGGCCCAGATACGCAGTATTTT. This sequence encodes CASSLDLAWGPDTQYF.

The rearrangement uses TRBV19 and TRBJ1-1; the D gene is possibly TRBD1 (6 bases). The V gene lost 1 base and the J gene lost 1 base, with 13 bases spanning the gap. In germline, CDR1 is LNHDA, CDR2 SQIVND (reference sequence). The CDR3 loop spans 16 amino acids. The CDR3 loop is CASSIGYRVRNTEAFF. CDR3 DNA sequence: TGTGCCAGTAGTATAGGGTACAGGGTCCGGAACACTGAAGCTTTCTTT.

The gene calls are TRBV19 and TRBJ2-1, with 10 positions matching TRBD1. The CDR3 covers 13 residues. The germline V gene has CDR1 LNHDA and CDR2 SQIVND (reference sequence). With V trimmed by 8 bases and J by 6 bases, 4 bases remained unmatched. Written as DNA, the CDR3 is TGTGCCAGTGGGGACAGGGGACCCAATGAGCAGTTCTTC. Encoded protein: CASGDRGPNEQFF.

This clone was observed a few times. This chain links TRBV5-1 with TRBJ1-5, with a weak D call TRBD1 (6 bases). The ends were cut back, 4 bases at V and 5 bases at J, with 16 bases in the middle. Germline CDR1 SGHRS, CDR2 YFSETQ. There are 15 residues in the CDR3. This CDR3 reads CASSMAGAPDQPQHF. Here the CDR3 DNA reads TGCGCCAGCAGCATGGCAGGGGCCCCAGATCAGCCCCAGCATTTT.

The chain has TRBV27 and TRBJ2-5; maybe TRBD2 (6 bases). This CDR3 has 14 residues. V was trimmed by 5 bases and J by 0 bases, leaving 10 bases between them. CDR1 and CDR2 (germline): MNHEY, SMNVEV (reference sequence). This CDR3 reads CASSGRDYQETQYF. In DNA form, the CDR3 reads TGTGCCAGCAGTGGGCGGGACTACCAAGAGACCCAGTACTTC.

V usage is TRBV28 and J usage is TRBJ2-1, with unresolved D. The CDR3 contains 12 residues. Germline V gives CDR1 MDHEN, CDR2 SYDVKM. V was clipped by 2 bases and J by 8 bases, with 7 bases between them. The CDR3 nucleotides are TGTGCCAGCAGTTTACCCCCTCATGAGCAGTTCTTC. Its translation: CASSLPPHEQFF.

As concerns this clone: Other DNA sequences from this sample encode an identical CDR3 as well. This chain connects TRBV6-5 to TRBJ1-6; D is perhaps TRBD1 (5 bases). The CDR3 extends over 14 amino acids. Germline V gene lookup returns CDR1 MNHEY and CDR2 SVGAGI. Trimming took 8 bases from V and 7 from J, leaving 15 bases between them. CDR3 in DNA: TGTGCCAGCTCCCCAGGACAACCAAATTCACCCCTCCACTTT. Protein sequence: CASSPGQPNSPLHF.

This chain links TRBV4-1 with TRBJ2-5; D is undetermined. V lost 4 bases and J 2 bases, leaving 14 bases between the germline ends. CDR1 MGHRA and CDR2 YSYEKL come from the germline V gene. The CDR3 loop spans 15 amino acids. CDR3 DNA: TGCGCCAGCAGCCTCAGTCAGCGTCCACAAGAGACCCAGTACTTC. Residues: CASSLSQRPQETQYF.

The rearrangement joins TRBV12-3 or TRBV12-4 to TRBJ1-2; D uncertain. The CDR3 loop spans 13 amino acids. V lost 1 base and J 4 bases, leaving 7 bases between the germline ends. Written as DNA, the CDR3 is TGTGCCAGCAGTTTAGGGCCGGGCTATGGCTACACCTTC. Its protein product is CASSLGPGYGYTF.

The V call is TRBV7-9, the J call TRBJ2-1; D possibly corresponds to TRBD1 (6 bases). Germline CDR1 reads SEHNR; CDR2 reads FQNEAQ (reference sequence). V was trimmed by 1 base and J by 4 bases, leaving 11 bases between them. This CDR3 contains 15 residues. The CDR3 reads CASSLGQGFYNEQFF. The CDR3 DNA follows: TGTGCCAGCAGCTTAGGGCAGGGGTTTTACAATGAGCAGTTCTTC. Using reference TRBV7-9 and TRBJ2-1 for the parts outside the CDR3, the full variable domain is DTGVSQNPRHKITKRGQNVTFRCDPISEHNRLYWYRQTLGQGPEFLTYFQNEAQLEKSRLLSDRFSAERPKGSFSTLEIQRTEQGDSAMYLCASSLGQGFYNEQFFGPGTRLTVL.

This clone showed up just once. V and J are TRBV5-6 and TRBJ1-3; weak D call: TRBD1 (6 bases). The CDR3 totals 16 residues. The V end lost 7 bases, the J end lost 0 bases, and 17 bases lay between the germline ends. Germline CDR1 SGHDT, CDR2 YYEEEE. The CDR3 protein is CASAHSGGYSGNTIYF. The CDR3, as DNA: TGTGCCAGCGCCCACTCTGGGGGCTACTCTGGAAACACCATATATTTT. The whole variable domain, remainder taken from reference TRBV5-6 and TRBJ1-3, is DAGVTQSPTHLIKTRGQQVTLRCSPKSGHDTVSWYQQALGQGPQFIFQYYEEEERQRGNFPDRFSGHQFPNYSSELNVNALLLGDSALYLCASAHSGGYSGNTIYFGEGSWLTVV.

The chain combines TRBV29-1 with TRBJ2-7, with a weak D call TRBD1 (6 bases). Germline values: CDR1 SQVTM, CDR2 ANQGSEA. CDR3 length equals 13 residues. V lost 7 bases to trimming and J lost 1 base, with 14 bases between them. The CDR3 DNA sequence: TGCAGCGCACAGGGATCAAGTTCCTACGAGCAGTACTTC. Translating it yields CSAQGSSSYEQYF.

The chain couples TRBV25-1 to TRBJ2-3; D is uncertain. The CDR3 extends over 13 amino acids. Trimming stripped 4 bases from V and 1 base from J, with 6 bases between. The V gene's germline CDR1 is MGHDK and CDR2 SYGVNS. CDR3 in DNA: TGTGCCAGCAGTGTCCCAGGCACAGATACGCAGTATTTT. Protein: CASSVPGTDTQYF.

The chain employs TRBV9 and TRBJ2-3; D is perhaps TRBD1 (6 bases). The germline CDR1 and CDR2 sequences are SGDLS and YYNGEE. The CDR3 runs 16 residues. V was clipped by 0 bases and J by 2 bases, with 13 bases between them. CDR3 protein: CASSVGGPRTTDTQYF. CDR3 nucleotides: TGTGCCAGCAGCGTAGGGGGGCCACGAACCACAGATACGCAGTATTTT.

The CDR3 is CASRDKTGMASPLHF. CDR3 coding DNA: TGTGCCAGCAGAGATAAGACAGGCATGGCATCACCCCTCCACTTT. This chain uses TRBV28 with TRBJ1-6; D is possibly TRBD1 (6 bases). Germline V lookup: CDR1 MDHEN, CDR2 SYDVKM. The CDR3 has 15 residues. V lost 6 bases and J lost 10, with 19 bases in between.

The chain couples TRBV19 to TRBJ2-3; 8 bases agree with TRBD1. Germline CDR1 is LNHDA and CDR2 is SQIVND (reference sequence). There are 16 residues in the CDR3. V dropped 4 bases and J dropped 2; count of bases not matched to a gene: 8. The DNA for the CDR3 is TGTGCCAGTAGTAGCAATCAGGGGGCATTCACAGATACGCAGTATTTT. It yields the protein CASSSNQGAFTDTQYF.